This T cell receptor (beta chain) was observed in a study of beta chain features in type 1 diabetes. Germline V gene data show CDR1 as LGHNA and CDR2 as YSLEER. The ends lost 0 bases at V and 5 bases at J; junction bases unmatched: 11. The CDR3 consists of 17 residues. Findings of the study overall: In all four CD4+ subsets, TCRB CDR3 length was significantly, moderately reduced in type 1 diabetes. The naive, central memory and Treg TCRB repertoires showed an apparent similarity that was greater among patients than among healthy donors.

This clone has a handful of counts. Its target is unknown. The study reverse transcribed the entire isolated RNA, so it sequenced expressed TCRB transcripts. Produced via immunoSEQ multiplex PCR; TCRdb's table is partial and in-frame only. Altogether about 260,000 clones are present, roughly 20% being singletons, with the ten largest covering roughly 0.028%. This TCR was sampled from a woman aged 40 to 50 with type 1 diabetes. Specimen: naive CD4+ T cells from blood. This sequence joins TRBV4-3 and TRBJ2-5, with 8 bases aligning to TRBD2. CDR3 sequence reads: CASSQDWGTSPKETQYF. CDR3 DNA sequence: TGCGCCAGCAGCCAAGATTGGGGGACTAGTCCCAAGGAGACCCAGTACTTC.